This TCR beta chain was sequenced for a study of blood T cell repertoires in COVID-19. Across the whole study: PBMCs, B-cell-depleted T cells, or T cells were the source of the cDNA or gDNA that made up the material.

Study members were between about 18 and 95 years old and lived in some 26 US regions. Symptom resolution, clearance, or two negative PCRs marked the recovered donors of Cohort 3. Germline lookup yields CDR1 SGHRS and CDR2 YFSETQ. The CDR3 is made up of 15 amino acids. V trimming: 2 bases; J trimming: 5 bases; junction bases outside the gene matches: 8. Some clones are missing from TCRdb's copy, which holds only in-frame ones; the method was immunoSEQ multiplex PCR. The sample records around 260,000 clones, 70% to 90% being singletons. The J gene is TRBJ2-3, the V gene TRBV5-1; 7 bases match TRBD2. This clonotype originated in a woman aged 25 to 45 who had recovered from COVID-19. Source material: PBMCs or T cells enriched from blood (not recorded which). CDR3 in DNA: TGCGCCAGCAGCTTCAGAGGGAGGGCCCTAGATACGCAGTATTTT. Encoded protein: CASSFRGRALDTQYF.